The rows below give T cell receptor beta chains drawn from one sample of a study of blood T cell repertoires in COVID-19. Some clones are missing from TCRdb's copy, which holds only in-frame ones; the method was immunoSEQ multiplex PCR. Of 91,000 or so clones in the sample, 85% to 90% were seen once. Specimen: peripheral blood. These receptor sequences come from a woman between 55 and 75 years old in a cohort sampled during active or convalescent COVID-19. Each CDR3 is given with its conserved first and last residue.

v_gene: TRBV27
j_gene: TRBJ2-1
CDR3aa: CASSLRGLAGWEGSYNEQFF

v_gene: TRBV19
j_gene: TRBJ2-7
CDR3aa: CASSTSGTSGWGGERTIEQYF

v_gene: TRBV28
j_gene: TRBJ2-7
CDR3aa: CASTPGGYYEQYF

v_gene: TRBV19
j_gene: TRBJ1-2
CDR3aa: CACQPGTVIFGYTF

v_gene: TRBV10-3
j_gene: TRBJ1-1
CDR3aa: CAIRRQGATEAFF

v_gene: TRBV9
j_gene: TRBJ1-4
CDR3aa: CASSVGLGTGLEKLFF

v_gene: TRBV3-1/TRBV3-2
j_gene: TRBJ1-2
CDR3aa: CASSQGFGTGVWYGYTF

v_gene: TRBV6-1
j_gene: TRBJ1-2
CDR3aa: CASSEGIGEINGYTF

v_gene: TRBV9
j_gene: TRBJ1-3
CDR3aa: CASSVTSGTDFGGGNTIYF

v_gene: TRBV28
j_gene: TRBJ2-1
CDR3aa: CAIATLAGGGNEQFF

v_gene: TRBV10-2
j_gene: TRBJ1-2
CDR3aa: CASSPGEAYGYTF

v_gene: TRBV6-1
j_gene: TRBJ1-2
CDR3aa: CASSDRGSYGYTF

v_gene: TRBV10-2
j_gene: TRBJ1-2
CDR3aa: CASSESQGFGGYTF

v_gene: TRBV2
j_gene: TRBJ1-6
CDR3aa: CASTRGNSPLHF

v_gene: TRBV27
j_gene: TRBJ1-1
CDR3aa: CASSTGERTEAFF

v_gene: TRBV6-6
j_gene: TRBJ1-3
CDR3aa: CASSTRTGTGGENGGNTIYF

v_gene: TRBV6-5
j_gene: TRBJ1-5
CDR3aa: CASSLGQGNQPQHF

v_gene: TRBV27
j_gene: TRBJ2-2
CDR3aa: CASKEQGLPTGELFF

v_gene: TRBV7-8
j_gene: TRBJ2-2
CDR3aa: CASSSTGPGELFF

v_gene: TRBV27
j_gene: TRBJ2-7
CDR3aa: CASSSRDRGKNEQYF

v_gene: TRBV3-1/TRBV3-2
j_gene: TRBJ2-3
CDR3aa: CASSPEPRLAGGTDTQYF

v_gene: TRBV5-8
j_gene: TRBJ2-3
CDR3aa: CASSLEASGGPDTQYF

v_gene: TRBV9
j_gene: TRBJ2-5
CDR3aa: CASSVDFGRETQYF

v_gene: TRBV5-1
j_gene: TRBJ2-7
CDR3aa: CASSWGGRTTREQYF

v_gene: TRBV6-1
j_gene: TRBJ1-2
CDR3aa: CASSEAWQDYGYTF

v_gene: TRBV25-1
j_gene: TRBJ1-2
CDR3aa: CASSPTGDYGYTF

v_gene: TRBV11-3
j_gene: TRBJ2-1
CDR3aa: CASSPTLGGQGFNEQFF

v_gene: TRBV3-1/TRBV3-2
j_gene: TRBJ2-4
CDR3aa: CASSQEAGIQYF

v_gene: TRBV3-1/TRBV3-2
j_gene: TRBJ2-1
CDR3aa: CASSRAGGLLSGNEQFF

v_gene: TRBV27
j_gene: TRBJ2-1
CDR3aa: CASSPGQGAIYNEQFF

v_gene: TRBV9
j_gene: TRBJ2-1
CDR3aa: CASSPRQGFSYNEQFF

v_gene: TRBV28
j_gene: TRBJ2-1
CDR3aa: CASRSPGHIDEQFF

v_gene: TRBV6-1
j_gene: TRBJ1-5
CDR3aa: CASSEIASQPQHF

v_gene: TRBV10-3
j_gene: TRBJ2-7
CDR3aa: CAIRTTGDSYEQYF

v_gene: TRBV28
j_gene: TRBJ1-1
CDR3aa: CASSPGNRNTEAFF

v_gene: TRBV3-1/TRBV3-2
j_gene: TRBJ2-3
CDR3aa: CASSQSRVSTDTQYF